What follows are 17 T cell receptor beta chains derived from one specimen sequenced in a study of PD-L1 blockade in urothelial cancer. TCRdb's copy holds only in-frame clones and misses some; the assay was immunoSEQ multiplex PCR. This table has tens of thousands of clones, about nine tenths appearing once. Sample: PBMCs, taken around atezolizumab (anti-PD-L1) treatment. The source is a man aged 45 to 65 with urothelial cancer.

This rearrangement joins TRBV27 to TRBJ2-1; TRBD2 matches 12 bases. CDR3 size: 15 residues. Germline CDR1 reads MNHEY; CDR2 reads SMNVEV (reference sequence). J was trimmed by 9 bases and V by 5 bases; bases with no gene match: 8. CDR3 residues: CASSLLAGGKGEQFF. CDR3 sequence (DNA): TGTGCCAGCAGTCTACTAGCGGGGGGCAAGGGTGAGCAGTTCTTC.

This clone was picked up one time. The chain joins TRBV27 to TRBJ2-3; 13 nucleotides align to TRBD2. Looked up from germline, CDR1 is MNHEY and CDR2 is SMNVEV (reference sequence). The CDR3 consists of 19 residues. With V trimmed by 2 bases and J by 0 bases, 8 bases remained unmatched. CDR3 region: CASSLNILAGGPSTDTQYF. CDR3 coding DNA: TGTGCCAGCAGTTTAAATATACTAGCGGGGGGGCCTAGCACAGATACGCAGTATTTT.

The chain carries TRBV7-8 and TRBJ2-3, with TRBD1 identical over 7 bases. The CDR3 totals 16 residues. The germline CDR1 and CDR2 sequences are SGHVS and FQNEAQ. J gave up 0 bases and V 5 bases, and 8 bases lay outside the gene matches. Here the CDR3 reads CASSTDRDSSTDTQYF. The CDR3 DNA is TGTGCCAGCAGCACCGACAGGGATTCTAGCACAGATACGCAGTATTTT.

The CDR3 sequence: CASSPQLAGIMWYGYTF. The DNA for the CDR3 is TGTGCCAGCAGCCCTCAACTGGCAGGGATAATGTGGTATGGCTACACCTTC. The chain employs TRBV7-2 and TRBJ1-2; possible D gene TRBD1, 5 bases. This CDR3 spans 17 amino acids. V gave up 5 bases and J gave up 5 bases, with 24 bases separating them. Germline V gives CDR1 SGHTA, CDR2 FQGNSA.

The rearrangement joins TRBV10-1 to TRBJ2-1; 11 positions agree with TRBD2. The V gene's germline CDR1 is WNHNN and CDR2 SYGVQD (reference sequence). V was pared by 2 bases and J by 8 bases, with 5 bases of the junction left unmatched. This CDR3 contains 15 residues. The CDR3 coding sequence is TGCGCCAGCAGTGAGACAGCTAGCGGGAGGTATGAGCAGTTCTTC. Encoded protein: CASSETASGRYEQFF.

The chain joins TRBV18 to TRBJ2-3, with a tentative D call TRBD2 (5 bases). Deletions cut 0 bases from V and 2 bases from J, with 15 bases between. Germline CDR1 is KGHSH and CDR2 is LQKENI. This CDR3 has 17 amino acids. As DNA, the CDR3 is TGTGCCAGCTCACCACCGAACCCAGGACTTAACACAGATACGCAGTATTTT. This sequence encodes CASSPPNPGLNTDTQYF.

The V and J genes are TRBV27 and TRBJ2-1; TRBD2 matches at 8 bases. The germline CDR1 and CDR2 sequences are MNHEY and SMNVEV (reference sequence). J gave up 12 bases and V 1 base, and 11 bases lay outside the gene matches. This CDR3 is built from 15 residues. The CDR3 reads CASSLYGGGPRGQFF. As DNA, the CDR3 is TGTGCCAGCAGTTTATACGGGGGGGGCCCAAGGGGGCAGTTCTTC.

V and J are TRBV9 and TRBJ2-1; 10 bases fit TRBD2. From germline, CDR1 is SGDLS and CDR2 YYNGEE. The CDR3 runs to 16 residues. The V and J ends lost 1 base and 0 bases, in that order; junction bases with no gene match: 1. CDR3 in DNA: TGTGCCAGCAGCGTAACTAGCGGGGACTCCTACAATGAGCAGTTCTTC. Translated: CASSVTSGDSYNEQFF.

In DNA, the CDR3 is TGTGCCAGCAGCCAGACCGGGACTTCGCTTGTCTTTGAGCAGTTCTTC. Protein product: CASSQTGTSLVFEQFF. The gene calls are TRBV4-2 and TRBJ2-1, with a possible D match to TRBD2 (6 bases). Trimming removed 3 bases at V and 9 bases at J, with 21 bases between. The germline V gene encodes CDR1 LGHNA and CDR2 YNFKEQ. The CDR3 loop spans 16 amino acids.

This rearrangement joins TRBV10-3 to TRBJ2-1; 11 positions agree with TRBD2. CDR3 length equals 14 residues. Per germline, CDR1 ENHRY and CDR2 SYGVKD. The V segment lost 6 bases and the J segment 5 bases; nucleotides outside the gene matches: 3. The CDR3 DNA reads as TGTGCCATCAGGCTAGCGGGGGGCAACAATGAGCAGTTCTTC. Residues: CAIRLAGGNNEQFF.

This chain connects TRBV7-2 to TRBJ2-2, with TRBD1 matching over 9 bases. Germline CDR1 SGHTA, CDR2 FQGNSA. This CDR3 region has 15 residues. V shed 5 bases, J shed 7 bases, and the junction held 8 bases outside the gene matches. CDR3 loop: CASSLRQGGIGELFF. For the CDR3, the DNA is TGTGCCAGCAGCCTTAGACAGGGGGGAATCGGGGAGCTGTTTTTT.

This chain connects TRBV5-1 to TRBJ1-5; D is possibly TRBD1 (6 bases). CDR1 and CDR2 (germline): SGHRS, YFSETQ. The V end lost 6 bases, the J end lost 4 bases, and 20 bases lay between the germline ends. The CDR3 is 16 amino acids. The CDR3 sequence: CASIAHAGARNQPQHF. The DNA of the CDR3 is TGCGCCAGCATTGCCCACGCAGGGGCACGGAATCAGCCCCAGCATTTT.

This chain joins TRBV10-1 and TRBJ2-3; 8 bases map to TRBD2. V shed 3 bases, J shed 5 bases, and the junction held 4 bases outside the gene matches. The CDR3 has 14 amino acids. Germline CDR1 is WNHNN and CDR2 is SYGVQD (reference sequence). For the CDR3, the DNA is TGCGCCAGCAGTGAAGCGGGAGTGGTAGATACGCAGTATTTT. Protein: CASSEAGVVDTQYF.

The chain has TRBV23-1 and TRBJ2-1; TRBD1 is a possible D gene (6 bases). TRBV23-1 is recorded as an ORF, its role being uncertain. This CDR3 is 14 amino acids long. The V gene lost 6 bases and the J gene lost 2 bases, with 11 bases spanning the gap. The CDR3 nucleotides read TGCGCCAGCAGCTTCCGGACAGCCTACAATGAGCAGTTCTTC. This encodes CASSFRTAYNEQFF.

The rearrangement joins TRBV29-1 to TRBJ2-2; D ambiguous. From germline, CDR1 is SQVTM and CDR2 ANQGSEA. CDR3 length: 13 residues. V lost 0 bases to trimming and J lost 8 bases, with 10 bases between them. The chain's CDR3 is CSVEDLLRGELFF. The CDR3 DNA reads as TGCAGCGTTGAAGATCTTCTCCGGGGGGAGCTGTTTTTT.

The DNA of the CDR3 is TGTGCCAGTAGTATACTAGCGGGAGGGCCCGATGAGCAGTTCTTC. Its protein product is CASSILAGGPDEQFF. The chain carries TRBV19 and TRBJ2-1, with 12 bases that match TRBD2. This CDR3 is built from 15 residues. The V segment lost 2 bases and the J segment 8 bases; nucleotides outside the gene matches: 4. From germline, CDR1 is LNHDA and CDR2 SQIVND (reference sequence).

The chain is built from TRBV10-1 and TRBJ1-1; 10 bases are shared with TRBD1. V shed 6 bases and J 1 base; nucleotides not matched to a gene: 11. CDR1 WNHNN and CDR2 SYGVQD come from the germline V gene (reference sequence). The CDR3 loop spans 17 amino acids. CDR3 amino acids: CASRNPTGGVGNTEAFF. The CDR3 DNA follows: TGCGCCAGCAGAAACCCGACAGGGGGCGTGGGGAACACTGAAGCTTTCTTT.